This T cell receptor (beta chain) is drawn from a study of shared clonotypes between healthy human individuals. Study findings and constraints: Generation probabilities of non-shared clonotypes were lower (relative to those shared by all four donors). Between several donors, naive CD4 clonotypes were shared at a level of about 5%.

The split of CD4+ cells yielded CD45RA+ naive and CD45RA-negative memory subsets. Repertoires were generated with immunoSEQ multiplex PCR, while TCRdb's copy carries only in-frame clones and drops some. Here the sample spans 550,000 to 850,000 clones, 72% being singletons. Germline lookup yields CDR1 MDHEN and CDR2 SYDVKM. Between the trimmed V and J ends, which lost 5 bases and 1 base, there was a span of 8 bases. The CDR3 sequence is 13 residues long. Regarding this clone: No antigen is known for it.

Material for sequencing was memory CD4+ T cells sorted from blood. Described subset: CD45RA-negative fraction. The clonotype comes from a woman aged 25 to 39 in good health. The chain is built from TRBV28 and TRBJ2-5; TRBD1 might be the D (5 bases). The CDR3 DNA sequence: TGTGCCAGCAGTGCGACAGTCCAAGAGACCCAGTACTTC. The encoded protein is CASSATVQETQYF.